The 27 T cell receptor beta chains in this list originate from one sample, sequenced in a study of control samples from healthy donors and cancer patients (dated by TCRdb to 2020 to 2022). Receptor amplification or capture employed the immunoSEQ multiplex PCR assay. Drawn from immuneACCESS, this table holds only the in-frame rearrangements with V and J called that TCRdb kept. Clones are partly lost; checked studies trace under half to an unresolved V gene and leave the rest unexplained. In all, the sample holds around 95,000 clones, and around four fifths of those were seen once. Jointly, the top ten make up approximately 20% of the sample. Specimen: blood. The source is a man aged 25 to 45 in good health.

This rearrangement joins TRBV6-1 to TRBJ2-2; TRBD1 aligns across 8 bases. Germline CDR1 MNHNS, CDR2 SASEGT. V was clipped by 4 bases and J by 1 base; unmatched bases: 5. This CDR3 is built from 16 residues. CDR3 in amino acids: CASSGPGTGNTGELFF. CDR3 coding DNA: TGTGCCAGCAGTGGTCCCGGGACAGGGAACACCGGGGAGCTGTTTTTT.

The DNA for the CDR3 is TGTGCCAGCAGTCTGACAGGGCGCTACAATGAGCAGTTCTTC. Amino acids: CASSLTGRYNEQFF. The genes are TRBV6-5 and TRBJ2-1; 7 nucleotides agree with TRBD1. This CDR3 has 14 residues. V shed 5 bases and J 3 bases; nucleotides not matched to a gene: 4. Looked up from germline, CDR1 is MNHEY and CDR2 is SVGAGI.

This clone was seen once. V is TRBV6-5 and J is TRBJ2-7; the D is unclear. Germline values: CDR1 MNHEY, CDR2 SVGAGI. Trimming stripped 6 bases from V and 9 bases from J, with 15 bases between. The CDR3 is 12 amino acids. The CDR3 is CASSRNSDRQYF. CDR3 nucleotide sequence: TGTGCCAGCAGCCGAAACAGTGATCGGCAGTACTTC.

The CDR3 loop reads CSVEIFPSRPEAFF. The CDR3 DNA sequence: TGCAGCGTTGAAATATTTCCATCTCGGCCTGAAGCTTTCTTT. The rearrangement joins TRBV29-1 to TRBJ1-1, with D hard to call. Deletions cut 2 bases from V and 6 bases from J, with 16 bases between. This CDR3 spans 14 amino acids. Per germline, CDR1 SQVTM and CDR2 ANQGSEA.

The chain uses TRBV19 and TRBJ1-5; D gene unclear. The CDR3 covers 15 residues. V was shortened by 3 bases and J by 4 bases, with 13 bases between the two germline ends. Germline V lookup: CDR1 LNHDA, CDR2 SQIVND (reference sequence). CDR3: CASSITGRENQPQHF. The CDR3 nucleotides read TGTGCCAGTAGTATCACCGGACGGGAGAATCAGCCCCAGCATTTT. Together with reference TRBV19 and TRBJ1-5, the CDR3 gives the full variable domain: DGGITQSPKYLFRKEGQNVTLSCEQNLNHDAMYWYRQDPGQGLRLIYYSQIVNDFQKGDIAEGYSVSREKKESFPLTVTSAQKNPTAFYLCASSITGRENQPQHFGDGTRLSIL.

V and J are TRBV29-1 and TRBJ1-1; unclear D gene. CDR1 and CDR2 (germline): SQVTM, ANQGSEA. The CDR3 consists of 12 residues. V was pared by 4 bases and J by 1 base, with 7 bases between. The DNA for the CDR3 is TGCAGCGTTGCAGGAGCGAACACTGAAGCTTTCTTT. Residues: CSVAGANTEAFF.

The rearrangement links TRBV6-5 to TRBJ1-6; D is uncertain. The CDR3 contains 13 residues. Trimming pared 7 bases from V and 9 bases from J, leaving 13 bases between. CDR1 is MNHEY and CDR2 is SVGAGI in the germline V gene. The CDR3 DNA is TGTGCCAGCAACCCCGGGCGGGGTTCACCCCTCCACTTT. It is translated as CASNPGRGSPLHF.

The chain links TRBV9 to TRBJ2-4; D not resolved. Trimming left V 0 bases short and J 0 bases short, with 4 bases between. Germline V CDR1 and CDR2: SGDLS, YYNGEE. This CDR3 region has 14 residues. The CDR3 DNA reads TGTGCCAGCAGCGTAGGTGTAGCCAAAAACATTCAGTACTTC. Translation: CASSVGVAKNIQYF.

V gene TRBV12-3 or TRBV12-4 combines with J gene TRBJ1-6; D unresolved. With 2 bases removed from V and 8 bases from J, the gap between germline ends came to 7 bases. The CDR3 sequence is 13 residues long. The CDR3 coding sequence is TGTGCCAGCAGTTTAAGGCCAGATTCACCCCTCCACTTT. Amino acid sequence: CASSLRPDSPLHF.

The chain links TRBV30 to TRBJ2-4; D perhaps matches TRBD1 (5 bases). V shed 6 bases and J shed 14 bases, with 23 bases lying between them. The CDR3 consists of 13 residues. Germline values: CDR1 GTSNPN, CDR2 SVGIG (reference sequence). The DNA of the CDR3 is TGTGCCTGTAGACCCTCCGGGCTTCAGGGCGAGTACTTC. It yields the protein CACRPSGLQGEYF.

The chain has TRBV11-3 and TRBJ2-3; tentatively, D is TRBD1 or TRBD2 (7 bases each). Germline lookup yields CDR1 SGHNT and CDR2 YENEEA. V was clipped by 2 bases and J by 1 base, with 16 bases between them. The CDR3 sequence is 17 residues long. CDR3 residues: CASSLTLSGGGTDTQYF. The CDR3 DNA is TGTGCCAGCAGCTTAACCCTGTCAGGGGGGGGCACAGATACGCAGTATTTT.

This chain connects TRBV28 to TRBJ1-2; 12 nucleotides agree with TRBD1. J gave up 4 bases and V 6 bases, and 6 bases lay outside the gene matches. The CDR3 loop spans 15 amino acids. The germline V gene has CDR1 MDHEN and CDR2 SYDVKM. DNA of the CDR3: TGTGCCAGCAGAAGTGGGACAGGGGGCCCCTATGGCTACACCTTC. Its translation: CASRSGTGGPYGYTF.

V gene TRBV12-5 combines with J gene TRBJ1-2; TRBD1 matches at 10 bases. Germline V CDR1 and CDR2: LGHNT, FRNRAP. V lost 6 bases to trimming and J lost 3 bases; unmatched junction nucleotides: 13. The CDR3 has 17 amino acids. The CDR3 nucleotides are TGTGCTAGTGGCCCTAGCCTCGGAGGACAGGGGGACTATGGCTACACCTTC. This translates into CASGPSLGGQGDYGYTF.

The chain has TRBV30 and TRBJ1-5; perhaps TRBD1 as D (5 bases). The CDR3 consists of 16 residues. Germline V lookup: CDR1 GTSNPN, CDR2 SVGIG (reference sequence). V was cut by 0 bases and J by 0 bases, with 12 bases left in between. In nucleotides, the CDR3 is TGTGCCTGGAGTGTACTGGGTGGGGGTAGCAATCAGCCCCAGCATTTT. It yields the protein CAWSVLGGGSNQPQHF.

The rearrangement links TRBV27 to TRBJ1-6; 8 positions match TRBD1. With V trimmed by 0 bases and J by 10 bases, 14 bases remained unmatched. This CDR3 comprises 18 residues. Germline V gene sequence: CDR1 MNHEY, CDR2 SMNVEV (reference sequence). The CDR3 loop reads CASSLSRQRGTGLSPLHF. In nucleotides, the CDR3 is TGTGCCAGCAGTTTATCCAGGCAACGTGGGACAGGTTTGTCACCCCTCCACTTT.

V is TRBV6-6 and J is TRBJ1-2, with D unresolved. Germline V gives CDR1 MNHNY, CDR2 SVGAGI (reference sequence). V was clipped by 0 bases and J by 2 bases, with 4 bases between them. CDR3 length: 13 amino acids. The CDR3 sequence: CASSYSLNYGYTF. As DNA, the CDR3 is TGTGCCAGCAGTTACTCACTCAACTATGGCTACACCTTC.

The chain uses TRBV12-5 and TRBJ2-1; perhaps TRBD2 as D (5 bases). From germline, CDR1 is LGHNT and CDR2 FRNRAP. This CDR3 comprises 17 residues. Deletions cut 2 bases from V and 0 bases from J, with 14 bases between. The CDR3 reads CASGLLGLTSSYNEQFF. CDR3 DNA: TGTGCTAGTGGTTTGTTAGGACTCACGAGCTCCTACAATGAGCAGTTCTTC.

This sequence joins TRBV14 and TRBJ2-1, with D hard to call. CDR3 length: 15 amino acids. Trimming took 1 base from V and 6 from J, leaving 13 bases between them. Germline assignment: CDR1 SGHDN and CDR2 FVKESK. The chain's CDR3 is CASSQGTVLFNEQFF. The CDR3 DNA reads TGTGCCAGCAGCCAAGGTACTGTCTTATTCAATGAGCAGTTCTTC.

The V and J genes are TRBV7-9 and TRBJ2-2; possible D gene TRBD1, 5 bases. V dropped 4 bases and J dropped 0 bases, with 9 bases sitting between them. Looked up from germline, CDR1 is SEHNR and CDR2 is FQNEAQ (reference sequence). CDR3 length: 15 amino acids. The CDR3 reads CASSWGDANTGELFF. The CDR3 DNA is TGTGCCAGCAGCTGGGGCGACGCGAACACCGGGGAGCTGTTTTTT.

This chain links TRBV9 with TRBJ2-7; D gene uncertain. The CDR3 has 14 amino acids. The ends were cut back, 0 bases at V and 0 bases at J, with 7 bases in the middle. Germline-derived CDR1 and CDR2 are SGDLS and YYNGEE. The DNA for the CDR3 is TGTGCCAGCAGCGTAGTTGCCGGCTCCTACGAGCAGTACTTC. Translated, it gives CASSVVAGSYEQYF.

A single count supports this clone. CDR3 amino acids: CASSDKGSLYEQYF. CDR3 DNA: TGCGCCAGCAGTGACAAGGGGTCTCTCTACGAGCAGTACTTC. The rearrangement joins TRBV10-2 to TRBJ2-7; D is perhaps TRBD1 (5 bases). Germline CDR1 reads WSHSY; CDR2 reads SAAADI. Between the trimmed V and J ends, which lost 3 bases and 3 bases, there was a span of 12 bases. The CDR3 consists of 14 residues.

The chain links TRBV3-1 (or the pseudogene TRBV3-2) to TRBJ1-1; 9 bases are shared with TRBD1. The CDR3 is made up of 17 amino acids. After removal of 1 base from V and 3 bases from J, the junction contained 9 bases not matched to a gene. Germline CDR1 LGHDT, CDR2 YNNKEL (reference sequence). The CDR3 here is CASSQGRRTGVYTEAFF. The CDR3 bases are TGTGCCAGCAGCCAAGGCAGGCGGACAGGGGTGTACACTGAAGCTTTCTTT.

The chain employs TRBV7-9 and TRBJ1-6, with D unresolved. Per the germline V gene, CDR1 is SEHNR and CDR2 is FQNEAQ (reference sequence). The V end lost 5 bases, the J end lost 0 bases, and 17 bases lay between the germline ends. The CDR3 covers 18 residues. The CDR3 DNA is TGTGCCAGCAGCCCCTCTTCGGGCAGTAGCTCCTATAATTCACCCCTCCACTTT. Translated, it gives CASSPSSGSSSYNSPLHF.

The rearrangement uses TRBV3-1 (or the pseudogene TRBV3-2) and TRBJ2-5; 7 bases line up with TRBD1. V dropped 1 base and J dropped 8; count of bases not matched to a gene: 7. The germline V gene has CDR1 LGHDT and CDR2 YNNKEL (reference sequence). CDR3 length: 14 residues. CDR3 bases: TGTGCCAGCAGCCAAGGAACAGGGGACGCTACCCAGTACTTC. Translation gives CASSQGTGDATQYF.

V usage is TRBV29-1 and J usage is TRBJ2-2, with D possibly being TRBD1 (6 bases). Trimming left V 2 bases short and J 10 bases short, with 8 bases between. The CDR3 runs to 11 residues. The germline gives CDR1 SQVTM, CDR2 ANQGSEA. The CDR3 DNA follows: TGCAGCGTTGAAAGGGACATGGAGCTGTTTTTT. Amino acids: CSVERDMELFF.

V gene TRBV12-3 or TRBV12-4 combines with J gene TRBJ2-7, with D maybe TRBD1 (6 bases). The CDR3 length is 12 residues. Trimming pared 6 bases from V and 5 bases from J, leaving 11 bases between. Here the CDR3 reads CASRQDSHEQYF. The CDR3 nucleotides are TGTGCCAGCAGACAGGACAGCCACGAGCAGTACTTC.

The rearrangement links TRBV27 to TRBJ2-7; D not certain. CDR1 and CDR2 from the germline V gene are MNHEY and SMNVEV (reference sequence). V shed 4 bases and J shed 7 bases, with 14 bases lying between them. The CDR3 contains 13 residues. The CDR3 DNA reads as TGTGCCAGCAGTTCTCGCCCACGCGGAGAGCAGTACTTC. Its translation: CASSSRPRGEQYF.